This T cell receptor beta chain was observed in a study of cytomegalovirus exposure and HLA in healthy donors. Study conclusions and caveats: Sequence variants that were highly shared formed a cluster that was likely a sequencing artifact.

Concerning this clone itself: Its specificity is unknown.

The primer mix had 60 Vbeta and 13 Jbeta primers. TCRdb's copy holds only in-frame clones and misses some; the assay was immunoSEQ multiplex PCR. Among approximately 190,000 clones listed, 81% were seen once. CDR1 is SGHVS, CDR2 FQNEAQ, per germline. Losses at the gene ends were 3 bases for V and 6 bases for J; bases not matched to a gene: 6. The CDR3 has 14 residues. Sequencing was done on a sample of PBMCs. This chain connects TRBV7-8 to TRBJ2-7, with 9 bases fitting TRBD1. This TCR was recovered from a man in his fifties in good health and CMV-seronegative. This CDR3 is CASSLWTGVGEQYF. In DNA, the CDR3 is TGTGCCAGCAGCTTGTGGACAGGGGTGGGCGAGCAGTACTTC.